A selection of T cell receptor beta chains follows, all from one sample in a study of T cells in narcolepsy. Clones were sequenced by immunoSEQ multiplex PCR, and TCRdb holds only the in-frame ones, with some missing. The sample lists over 30,000 clones, about 80% occurring once. The sequencing input was CD45RA- memory CD4+ T cells from PBMCs. The receptors shown here come from a human donor with narcolepsy. Both conserved end residues are part of each CDR3. D genes are given only for firm matches. Clone size is given for some rows only: seen once, a few or many times, or a class if the clone is expanded.

CDR3 | DNA | length | V | D | size | J
CASSENRGGTQYF | TGTGCCAGCAGTGAAAACAGGGGAGGGACCCAGTACTTC | 13 | TRBV25-1 | . | . | TRBJ2-5
CASSELQSVNSPLHF | TGTGCCAGCAGCGAGCTACAGTCAGTGAATTCACCCCTCCACTTT | 15 | TRBV5-6 | . | . | TRBJ1-6
CASSFTGGANTEAFF | TGTGCCAGCAGTTTCACAGGGGGCGCGAACACTGAAGCTTTCTTT | 15 | TRBV27 | TRBD1 | . | TRBJ1-1
CASSVGSSGANVLTF | TGTGCCAGCAGCGTAGGGAGCTCTGGGGCCAACGTCCTGACTTTC | 15 | TRBV9 | . | . | TRBJ2-6
CASSFFGTGAYGYTF | TGTGCCAGCAGTTTCTTCGGGACAGGTGCCTATGGCTACACCTTC | 15 | TRBV27 | TRBD1 | . | TRBJ1-2
CASSSDRGTEAFF | TGTGCCAGCAGCTCCGACCGAGGGACTGAAGCTTTCTTT | 13 | TRBV7-3 | . | . | TRBJ1-1
CASSVDSSGANVLTF | TGTGCCAGCAGCGTAGACAGCTCTGGGGCCAACGTCCTGACTTTC | 15 | TRBV9 | . | . | TRBJ2-6
CASSPGRGAPETQYF | TGTGCCAGCTCACCCGGGCGGGGGGCCCCGGAGACCCAGTACTTC | 15 | TRBV18 | TRBD2 | . | TRBJ2-5
CASSYLEREDYGYTF | TGTGCCAGCAGTTACCTGGAGAGGGAGGACTATGGCTACACCTTC | 15 | TRBV6-5 | . | . | TRBJ1-2
CASSRRTGPGEQYF | TGTGCCAGCAGCAGACGGACAGGCCCGGGAGAGCAGTACTTC | 14 | TRBV6-5 | TRBD1 | once | TRBJ2-7
CASSSGQQAPGELFF | TGTGCCAGCAGTTCCGGACAGCAAGCTCCCGGGGAGCTGTTTTTT | 15 | TRBV28 | . | . | TRBJ2-2
CASSFRRKGYTF | TGTGCCAGCAGCTTTAGGCGGAAGGGCTACACCTTC | 12 | TRBV11-2 | . | . | TRBJ1-2
CASSRGQYNEQFF | TGTGCCAGCAGCAGGGGGCAGTACAATGAGCAGTTCTTC | 13 | TRBV2 | TRBD1 | . | TRBJ2-1
CASSLDFSTDTQYF | TGTGCCAGCAGCTTGGACTTTAGCACAGATACGCAGTATTTT | 14 | TRBV11-3 | . | . | TRBJ2-3
CASILGTGGDEQFF | TGTGCCAGCATATTGGGGACAGGGGGCGATGAGCAGTTCTTC | 14 | TRBV5-5 | TRBD1 | . | TRBJ2-1
CASSLGGGFSYEQYF | TGTGCCAGCAGTTTGGGAGGGGGCTTCTCCTACGAGCAGTACTTC | 15 | TRBV27 | . | . | TRBJ2-7
CASRGTGLDYGYTF | TGTGCCAGCAGGGGGACAGGGCTGGACTATGGCTACACCTTC | 14 | TRBV5-6 | TRBD1 | . | TRBJ1-2
CASRGGLSYNEQFF | TGTGCCAGCAGGGGGGGTTTGTCCTACAATGAGCAGTTCTTC | 14 | TRBV2 | . | . | TRBJ2-1
CASSPGTWNSPLHF | TGTGCCAGCAGTCCCGGGACTTGGAATTCACCCCTCCACTTT | 14 | TRBV6-5 | . | . | TRBJ1-6
CASSLYGGINEKLFF | TGTGCCAGCAGCTTATACGGCGGAATCAATGAAAAACTGTTTTTT | 15 | TRBV5-6 | . | once | TRBJ1-4
CASRDTGDAHNYGYTF | TGTGCCAGCAGGGACACTGGGGACGCCCATAACTATGGCTACACCTTC | 16 | TRBV6-4 | . | . | TRBJ1-2
CASSLEISGELFF | TGTGCCAGCAGCTTAGAAATTTCCGGGGAGCTGTTTTTT | 13 | TRBV13 | . | . | TRBJ2-2
CASSFDRSSFNEQFF | TGTGCCAGCAGCTTCGACAGGAGCTCTTTCAATGAGCAGTTCTTC | 15 | TRBV7-2 | . | . | TRBJ2-1
CATREAGGKETQYF | TGTGCCACCCGGGAAGCGGGGGGGAAGGAGACCCAGTACTTC | 14 | TRBV19 | TRBD2 | . | TRBJ2-5
CASSLSGLTDTQYF | TGTGCCAGCTCACTGTCGGGGCTCACAGATACGCAGTATTTT | 14 | TRBV18 | . | . | TRBJ2-3
CASRLWGVNQPQHF | TGTGCAAGTCGCTTATGGGGGGTCAATCAGCCCCAGCATTTT | 14 | TRBV12-2 | . | . | TRBJ1-5
CASSATLTELWGYTF | TGTGCCAGCAGCGCGACCCTGACAGAACTCTGGGGCTACACCTTC | 15 | TRBV11-2 | . | . | TRBJ1-2
CASSRGAGGDTQYF | TGTGCCAGCAGCAGGGGGGCAGGGGGAGATACGCAGTATTTT | 14 | TRBV28 | . | . | TRBJ2-3
CATSRDGGDEQYF | TGTGCCACCAGCAGAGATGGGGGGGACGAGCAGTACTTC | 13 | TRBV15 | TRBD2 | . | TRBJ2-7
CATSSRDRNTGELFF | TGTGCCACCAGCAGCCGGGACAGAAACACCGGGGAGCTGTTTTTT | 15 | TRBV15 | TRBD1 | . | TRBJ2-2
CASSQPGSDRGHGYTF | TGTGCCAGCAGCCAACCGGGATCAGACAGGGGTCATGGCTACACCTTC | 16 | TRBV4-2 | TRBD1 | . | TRBJ1-2
CASSSGGRGANTEAFF | TGTGCCAGCAGCTCTGGGGGACGGGGCGCGAACACTGAAGCTTTCTTT | 16 | TRBV5-4 | . | . | TRBJ1-1
CASSFNRNIQYF | TGTGCCAGCAGCTTTAACAGGAACATTCAGTACTTC | 12 | TRBV7-9 | . | . | TRBJ2-4
CASSFVGVGTDTQYF | TGCGCCAGCAGCTTCGTCGGGGTTGGAACAGATACGCAGTATTTT | 15 | TRBV5-1 | . | . | TRBJ2-3
CASSGGANEKLFF | TGTGCCAGCAGTGGCGGGGCTAATGAAAAACTGTTTTTT | 13 | TRBV25-1 | . | few | TRBJ1-4
CASSKWQVAGANVLTF | TGTGCCAGCTCTAAATGGCAGGTAGCTGGGGCCAACGTCCTGACTTTC | 16 | TRBV9 | . | . | TRBJ2-6
CASTDSYTDTQYF | TGTGCCAGCACGGACTCGTACACAGATACGCAGTATTTT | 13 | TRBV6-5 | . | . | TRBJ2-3
CASSLGSPSGNTIYF | TGTGCCAGCAGCTTGGGTAGCCCGTCTGGAAACACCATATATTTT | 15 | TRBV7-6 | . | . | TRBJ1-3
CASSQDRATTDTQYF | TGTGCCAGCAGCCAAGATCGTGCTACCACAGATACGCAGTATTTT | 15 | TRBV4-2 | . | . | TRBJ2-3
CASQTSSTASYEQYF | TGTGCCAGCCAAACTTCATCGACAGCCTCCTACGAGCAGTACTTC | 15 | TRBV28 | . | . | TRBJ2-7
CAWSVPGGAANYGYTF | TGTGCCTGGAGTGTACCCGGGGGAGCCGCTAACTATGGCTACACCTTC | 16 | TRBV30 | . | . | TRBJ1-2
CASSLALAGASTDTQYF | TGTGCCAGCAGCTTAGCGTTGGCGGGGGCAAGCACAGATACGCAGTATTTT | 17 | TRBV7-2 | . | . | TRBJ2-3
CASSHLAGDLTDTQYF | TGTGCCAGCAGCCACCTAGCGGGGGACCTCACAGATACGCAGTATTTT | 16 | TRBV14 | TRBD2 | . | TRBJ2-3
CASSLAGPGQPQHF | TGTGCCAGCAGCTTGGCGGGGCCCGGGCAGCCCCAGCATTTT | 14 | TRBV5-4 | . | . | TRBJ1-5
CASSVGGGGGYGYTF | TGTGCCAGCAGCGTAGGGGGAGGGGGTGGCTATGGCTACACCTTC | 15 | TRBV9 | . | . | TRBJ1-2
CASRAQGYEQYF | TGTGCCAGCCGGGCCCAGGGGTACGAGCAGTACTTC | 12 | TRBV11-2 | . | few | TRBJ2-7
CASSPRQGAPLEQYF | TGTGCCAGCTCACCAAGACAGGGGGCGCCCCTAGAGCAGTACTTC | 15 | TRBV18 | TRBD1 | . | TRBJ2-7
CASSFTSGGTQETQYF | TGTGCCAGCAGCTTCACTAGCGGGGGGACCCAAGAGACCCAGTACTTC | 16 | TRBV7-2 | TRBD2 | . | TRBJ2-5